One and the same sample provided the 12 T cell receptor beta chains below, sequenced in a study of control samples from healthy donors and cancer patients. Generated by immunoSEQ multiplex PCR, the TCRdb table keeps only in-frame clones and is missing some. The repertoire includes under 450,000 clones, over 75% of them detected once, and 5.5% to 7.5% sits in the top ten. Sequencing was done on a sample of PBMCs. The source of these receptors is a middle-aged man with head and neck cancer.

The V gene is TRBV24-1, the J gene TRBJ1-1; a weak D match, TRBD1 (5 bases). The CDR3 spans 13 residues. CDR1 is KGHDR, CDR2 SFDVKD, per germline. Trimming took off 5 bases at V and 2 bases at J, with 8 bases between the two ends. Written as DNA, the CDR3 is TGTGCCACCAGTGGGCGGGGCAACACTGAAGCTTTCTTT. Residues: CATSGRGNTEAFF.

This chain connects TRBV6-5 to TRBJ2-3; unclear D gene. The V end lost 7 bases, the J end lost 0 bases, and 11 bases lay between the germline ends. Looked up from germline, CDR1 is MNHEY and CDR2 is SVGAGI. The CDR3 is made up of 14 amino acids. Here the CDR3 reads CASTQERSTDTQYF. CDR3 nucleotide sequence: TGTGCCAGCACGCAGGAAAGAAGCACAGATACGCAGTATTTT.

The chain joins TRBV9 to TRBJ2-1, with 11 bases fitting TRBD2. The germline gives CDR1 SGDLS, CDR2 YYNGEE. After removal of 0 bases from V and 6 bases from J, the junction contained 5 bases not matched to a gene. The CDR3 has 16 amino acids. The CDR3, as DNA: TGTGCCAGCAGCGTAGGTCTAGCGGGAGGACGCAATGAGCAGTTCTTC. Protein product: CASSVGLAGGRNEQFF.

The chain is built from TRBV7-3 and TRBJ1-2; TRBD1 is a possible D gene (5 bases). There are 16 residues in the CDR3. Trimming removed 5 bases from V and 3 bases from J, with 19 bases in between. Germline CDR1 reads SGHTA; CDR2 reads FQGTGA. The CDR3 sequence is CASSPNPGDPYYGYTF. The CDR3, as DNA: TGTGCCAGCAGCCCCAACCCGGGGGACCCCTACTATGGCTACACCTTC.

This chain joins TRBV4-1 and TRBJ1-2; 7 bases are a match to TRBD1. The ends lost 4 bases at V and 4 bases at J; junction bases unmatched: 6. Germline V CDR1 and CDR2: MGHRA, YSYEKL. The CDR3 contains 14 residues. The CDR3 sequence is CASSPDRAVYGYTF. The DNA of the CDR3 is TGCGCCAGCAGCCCCGACAGGGCCGTCTATGGCTACACCTTC.

The chain recombines TRBV9 with TRBJ1-2, with no clear D. The CDR3 totals 12 residues. V gave up 4 bases and J gave up 4 bases, with 8 bases separating them. Germline CDR1 reads SGDLS; CDR2 reads YYNGEE. The CDR3: CASSPSGYGYTF. DNA of the CDR3: TGTGCCAGCAGCCCCTCGGGCTATGGCTACACCTTC.

The chain couples TRBV2 to TRBJ1-1; 9 bases line up with TRBD1. J lost 4 bases, V lost 7 bases, and 1 base had no gene match. The germline CDR1 and CDR2 sequences are SNHLY and FYNNEI. CDR3 length equals 12 residues. The CDR3 spells CASKDRGTEAFF. The CDR3 DNA sequence: TGTGCCAGCAAGGACAGGGGCACTGAAGCTTTCTTT. The variable domain in full, with the rest retrieved from reference TRBV2 and TRBJ1-1, is EPEVTQTPSHQVTQMGQEVILRCVPISNHLYFYWYRQILGQKVEFLVSFYNNEISEKSEIFDDQFSVERPDGSNFTLKIRSTKLEDSAMYFCASKDRGTEAFFGQGTRLTVV.

The genes are TRBV19 and TRBJ2-5; tentative D call: TRBD1 (5 bases). The CDR3 runs to 13 residues. The germline V gene has CDR1 LNHDA and CDR2 SQIVND (reference sequence). V lost 6 bases and J lost 7, with 15 bases in between. The CDR3 loop reads CASSGGQGATQYF. The DNA of the CDR3 is TGTGCCAGTAGCGGTGGGCAGGGCGCGACCCAGTACTTC.

The chain has TRBV11-2 and TRBJ1-4; TRBD1 agrees at 7 bases. The CDR3 totals 18 residues. Looked up from germline, CDR1 is SGHAT and CDR2 is FQNNGV. The V gene end was trimmed by 5 bases and the J gene end by 2 bases; junction bases not matched to a gene: 14. This CDR3 is CASSPPRRGPGTNEKLFF. In DNA form, the CDR3 reads TGTGCCAGCAGCCCACCGAGGAGGGGGCCCGGGACTAATGAAAAACTGTTTTTT.

This clone has just one count. The V gene is TRBV5-1, the J gene TRBJ1-6; a possible D gene is TRBD1 (5 bases). This CDR3 has 17 residues. The V gene's germline CDR1 is SGHRS and CDR2 YFSETQ. V was shortened by 4 bases and J by 2 bases, with 16 bases between the two germline ends. CDR3 loop: CASSPGEGMTYNSPLHF. CDR3 nucleotide sequence: TGCGCCAGCAGCCCGGGTGAGGGGATGACCTATAATTCACCCCTCCACTTT.

The chain recombines TRBV11-2 with TRBJ2-1; D is undetermined. The CDR3 has 17 residues. Looked up from germline, CDR1 is SGHAT and CDR2 is FQNNGV. Trimming took 8 bases from V and 0 from J, leaving 20 bases between them. The CDR3: CASLPHDHPSSYNEQFF. The CDR3 DNA reads TGTGCCAGCCTCCCACACGACCATCCGAGCTCCTACAATGAGCAGTTCTTC. Drawing the rest from reference TRBV11-2 and TRBJ2-1, the complete variable domain is EAGVAQSPRYKIIEKRQSVAFWCNPISGHATLYWYQQILGQGPKLLIQFQNNGVVDDSQLPKDRFSAERLKGVDSTLKIQPAKLEDSAVYLCASLPHDHPSSYNEQFFGPGTRLTVL.

The chain has TRBV30 and TRBJ1-3; D ambiguous. CDR1 is GTSNPN and CDR2 is SVGIG in the germline V gene (reference sequence). The CDR3 sequence is 14 residues long. The ends were cut back, 1 base at V and 0 bases at J, with 7 bases in the middle. DNA of the CDR3: TGTGCCTGGAGTGGACGGAGCTCTGGAAACACCATATATTTT. Protein sequence: CAWSGRSSGNTIYF.